The T cell receptor beta chain described here comes from a study of T cell repertoires in cytomegalovirus infection. Turning to the study itself: Peptides in the study included HLA-C-restricted and HLA-B-restricted CMV epitopes. From public TCR beta signatures came an indication of both CMV infection and matching HLA type.

This clonotype was picked up many times. The antigen is not known. The CDR3 contains 16 residues. J lost 2 bases, V lost 5 bases, and 6 bases had no gene match. Germline V gene sequence: CDR1 SGHVS, CDR2 FQNEAQ. Study-wide points: Public TCR beta family frequency separated CMV-and-HLA carriers, including in an independent cohort. HLA-C-restricted CMV-specific TCR beta clonotypes were dominant in the ex vivo response.

TCRdb recomputed calls from the reads with MiXCR, one row per CDR3 protein. The sample carries approximately 1,000,000 distinct CDR3 sequences, roughly 30% recorded once. The gene calls are TRBV7-8 and TRBJ2-2, with 9 bases matching TRBD2. The sequence was collected from a human donor in good health (CMV status not recorded). Some clones in this sample may be carry-over from other donors' samples. The sequenced sample was cultured CD8+ T cells from PBMCs, obtained from culture after CMV antigen stimulation. The CDR3 protein is CASSPSSGANTGELFF. The CDR3 DNA reads as TGTGCCAGCAGCCCCTCTAGCGGGGCCAACACCGGGGAGCTGTTTTTT.